One TCR beta chain is described in this entry. Its antigen remains unidentified. These data belong to a study of blood T cells in healthy people across ages. Overall study results and limits: With age, beta diversity per million T cells declined roughly linearly, significantly by 30 to 40. More naive CD4+ cells and higher diversity were found in long-lived than in aged donors.

This CDR3 has 17 amino acids. Germline CDR1 is SGHDN and CDR2 is FVKESK. The second PCR ran about 6 to 11 cycles with a sample-barcoded 5' primer and J-beta primers. One entry per CDR3 protein, called by TCRdb with MiXCR from the 5' RACE reads. The sample lists around 1,100,000 distinct CDR3 sequences; 35% to 40% were seen once. Input material: blood. The sequence was collected from a young man in good health. J is TRBJ2-1 and V is TRBV14, with D tentatively TRBD2 (7 bases). The J call is uncertain, as TRBJ2-7 better fits the DNA end. The CDR3 DNA reads as TGTGCCAGCAGCTCCCGTCGCGGGGGCTACTCCTACAATGAGCAGTACTTC. It yields the protein CASSSRRGGYSYNEQYF.